The present entry profiles one TCR beta chain with its context. What it binds is unknown. These data originate in a study of spatial heterogeneity in lung cancer. General study results and limits: Blood showed ubiquitous tumor TCRs more often at resection than at routine follow-up.

TCRdb re-derived calls from the 5' RACE reads in MiXCR, one entry per CDR3 protein. The data contain 72,000 or so distinct CDR3 sequences, 7.5% to 10% of them singletons. Described time point: blood at routine non-recurrence follow-up after resection. The sample in question was PBMCs, obtained at follow-up. The TCR was taken from a female donor with early-stage non-small cell lung cancer.

CDR3 bases: TGTGCCAGCAGTGGCGACAGGGACTATGGCTACACCTTC. Translation gives CASSGDRDYGYTF. The chain carries TRBV25-1 and TRBJ1-2, with 7 nucleotides matching TRBD1. The CDR3 consists of 13 residues. V was pared by 4 bases and J by 3 bases, with 2 bases of the junction left unmatched. Per germline, CDR1 MGHDK and CDR2 SYGVNS.